This T cell receptor (beta chain) was retrieved from a study of cytomegalovirus exposure and HLA in healthy donors. Points on this clone: Antigen specificity is unknown.

The V end was cut by 2 bases, the J end by 4 bases, with 5 bases between. Germline V gene lookup returns CDR1 MDHEN and CDR2 SYDVKM. This CDR3 is 12 amino acids long. PCR was performed using 60 Vbeta and 13 Jbeta primers. Repertoires were generated with immunoSEQ multiplex PCR, while TCRdb's copy carries only in-frame clones and drops some. The table lists approximately 150,000 clones, roughly 77% of them singletons, with about 3.5% in the top ten. Broader study findings: A later analysis showed TCR association rates differing by HLA locus, peaking at DRB1 and lowest at HLA-C.

Sample: PBMCs. The chain is built from TRBV28 and TRBJ2-5; no clear D gene. The receptor was derived from a human donor in good health. The CDR3 sequence: CASSLLGETQYF. DNA for the CDR3: TGTGCCAGCAGTTTACTAGGAGAGACCCAGTACTTC.